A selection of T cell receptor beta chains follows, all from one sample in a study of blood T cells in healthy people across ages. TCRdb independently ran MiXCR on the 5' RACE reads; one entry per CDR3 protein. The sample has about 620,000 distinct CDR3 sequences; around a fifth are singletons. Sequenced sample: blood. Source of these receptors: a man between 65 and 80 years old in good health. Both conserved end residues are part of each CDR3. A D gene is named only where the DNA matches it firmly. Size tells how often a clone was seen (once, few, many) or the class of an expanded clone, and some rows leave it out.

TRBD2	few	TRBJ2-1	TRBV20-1	CSARDPRGLATYLHEQFF	TGCAGTGCTAGAGATCCTCGAGGACTAGCGACTTACTTGCATGAGCAGTTCTTC
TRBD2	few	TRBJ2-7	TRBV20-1	CSAVLAGRYEQYF	TGTAGTGCGGTACTAGCGGGACGATACGAGCAGTACTTC
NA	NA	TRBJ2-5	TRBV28	CASSLAFQEAQYF	TGTGCCAGCAGTTTAGCCTTCCAAGAGGCCCAGTACTTC
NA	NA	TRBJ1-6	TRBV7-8	CASSLVAYNSPLHF	TGTGCCAGCAGCTTAGTGGCATATAATTCACCCCTCCACTTT
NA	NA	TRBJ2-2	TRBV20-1	CSARHPEGTGELFF	TGCAGTGCTAGGCACCCGGAGGGCACCGGGGAGCTGTTTTTT
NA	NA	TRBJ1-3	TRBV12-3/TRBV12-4	CASSLVPGSSGNTIYF	TGTGCCAGCAGTTTAGTTCCAGGCTCTTCGGGAAACACCATATATTTT
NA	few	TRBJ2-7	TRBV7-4	CASSLYLQGGSEQYF	TGTGCCAGCAGTTTATATCTACAGGGTGGATCCGAGCAGTACTTC
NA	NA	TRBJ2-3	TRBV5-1	CASSLEGKSTDTQYF	TGCGCCAGCAGCTTGGAGGGGAAAAGCACAGATACGCAGTATTTT
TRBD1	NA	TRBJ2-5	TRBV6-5	CASSYSVTGGFETQYF	TGTGCCAGCAGTTACTCGGTGACAGGGGGGTTTGAGACCCAGTACTTC
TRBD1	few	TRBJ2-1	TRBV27	CASRTGTGPLKQFF	TGTGCCAGCAGGACCGGGACAGGGCCCCTGAAGCAGTTCTTC
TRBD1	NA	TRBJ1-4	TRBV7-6	CASSPGTGGKLFF	TGTGCCAGCAGCCCGGGGACAGGGGGAAAACTGTTTTTT
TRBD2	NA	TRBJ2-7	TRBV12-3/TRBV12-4	CASSLDLAGPYEQYF	TGTGCCAGCAGTTTAGACCTAGCGGGACCGTACGAGCAGTACTTC
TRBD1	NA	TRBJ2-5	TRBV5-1	CASSIKPGTAQETQYF	TGCGCCAGCAGCATAAAACCCGGGACAGCACAAGAGACCCAGTACTTC
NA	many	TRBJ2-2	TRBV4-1	CASSLTGSGELFF	TGCGCCAGCAGCCTTACAGGGTCCGGGGAGCTGTTTTTT
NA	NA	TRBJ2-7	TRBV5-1	CASSLNGYSYEQYF	TGCGCCAGCAGCTTGAATGGGTACTCCTACGAGCAGTACTTC
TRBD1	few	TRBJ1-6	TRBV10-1	CASSERGPNSPLHF	TGCGCCAGCAGTGAGAGGGGGCCAAATTCACCCCTCCACTTT
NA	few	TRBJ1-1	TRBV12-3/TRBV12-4	CASSFEGWNTEAFF	TGTGCCAGCAGTTTTGAGGGATGGAACACTGAAGCTTTCTTT
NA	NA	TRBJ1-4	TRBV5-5	CASSLELRTNEKLFF	TGTGCCAGCAGCTTGGAGCTGCGAACTAATGAAAAACTGTTTTTT
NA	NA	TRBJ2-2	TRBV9	CASSATMTGELFF	TGTGCCAGCAGCGCGACTATGACCGGGGAGCTGTTTTTT
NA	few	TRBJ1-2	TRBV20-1	CSAPHRDDYGYTF	TGCAGTGCTCCCCACAGGGATGACTATGGCTACACCTTC
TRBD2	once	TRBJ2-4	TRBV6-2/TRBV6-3	CASSYGREGSIQYF	TGTGCCAGCAGTTATGGCAGGGAGGGAAGCATTCAGTACTTC
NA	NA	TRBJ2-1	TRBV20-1	CSAGRNEQFF	TGCAGTGCCGGTAGGAATGAGCAGTTCTTC
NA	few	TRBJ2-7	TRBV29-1	CSVEDGAGSYEQYF	TGCAGCGTTGAAGATGGGGCAGGTTCCTACGAGCAGTACTTC
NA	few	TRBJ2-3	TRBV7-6	CASSLITSTDTQYF	TGTGCCAGCAGCCTAATCACTAGCACAGATACGCAGTATTTT
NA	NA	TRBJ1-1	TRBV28	CASSLAQGPEAFF	TGTGCCAGCAGTTTAGCCCAGGGGCCTGAAGCTTTCTTT
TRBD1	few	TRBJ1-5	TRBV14	CASSPDGQGAFQPQHF	TGTGCCAGCAGCCCAGATGGACAGGGGGCTTTTCAGCCCCAGCATTTT
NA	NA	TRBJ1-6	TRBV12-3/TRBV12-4	CASSSARINSPLHF	TGTGCCAGCAGTTCTGCCCGGATTAATTCACCCCTCCACTTT
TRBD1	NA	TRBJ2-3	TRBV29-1	CSAQTSGTGADMQYF	TGCAGCGCCCAAACCTCCGGGACAGGGGCTGATATGCAGTATTTT
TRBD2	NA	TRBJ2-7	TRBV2	CASRSGGAYEQYF	TGTGCCAGCAGAAGCGGGGGGGCCTACGAGCAGTACTTC
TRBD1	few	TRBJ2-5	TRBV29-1	CSVAPLTGQETQYF	TGCAGCGTTGCCCCATTGACAGGGCAAGAGACCCAGTACTTC
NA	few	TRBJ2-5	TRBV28	CASSAPGGQETQYF	TGTGCCAGCAGTGCCCCCGGGGGTCAAGAGACCCAGTACTTC
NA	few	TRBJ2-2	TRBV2	CASSVEGANTGELFF	TGTGCCAGCAGTGTTGAGGGGGCGAACACCGGGGAGCTGTTTTTT
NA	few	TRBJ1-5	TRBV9	CATQYSDLYSNQPQHF	TGTGCCACGCAGTATTCCGATTTATATAGCAATCAGCCCCAGCATTTT
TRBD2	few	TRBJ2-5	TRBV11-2	CASTIGTSKLETQYF	TGTGCCAGCACCATAGGGACTAGCAAATTGGAGACCCAGTACTTC
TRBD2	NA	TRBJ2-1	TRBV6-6	CASRAGTTPGDEQFF	TGTGCCAGCAGGGCCGGGACTACGCCCGGGGATGAGCAGTTCTTC